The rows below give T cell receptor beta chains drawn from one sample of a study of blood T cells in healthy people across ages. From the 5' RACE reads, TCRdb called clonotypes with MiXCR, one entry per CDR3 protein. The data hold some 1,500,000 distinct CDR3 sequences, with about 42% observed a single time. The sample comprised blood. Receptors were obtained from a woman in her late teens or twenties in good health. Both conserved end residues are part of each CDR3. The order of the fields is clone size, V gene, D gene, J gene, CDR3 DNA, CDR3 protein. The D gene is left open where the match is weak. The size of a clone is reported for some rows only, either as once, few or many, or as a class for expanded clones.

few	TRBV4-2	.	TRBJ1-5	TGTGCCAGCAGCCGAACCCGCAGTGATCAGCCCCAGCATTTT	CASSRTRSDQPQHF
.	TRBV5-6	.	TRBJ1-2	TGTGCCAGCAGCTTGGTTAGGGGAATTGACTATGGCTACACCTTC	CASSLVRGIDYGYTF
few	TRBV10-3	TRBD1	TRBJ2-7	TGTGCCGCATCAGGACAGGCCTACGAGCAGTACTTC	CAASGQAYEQYF
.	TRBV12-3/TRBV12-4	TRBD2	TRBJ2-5	TGTGCCAGCAGTTTAGGCCCGGGACTAGCGGGATTGGAGACCCAGTACTTC	CASSLGPGLAGLETQYF
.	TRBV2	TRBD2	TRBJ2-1	TGTGCCAGCAGTGAATCGAGGACTAGCGGGGGTGAGCAGTTCTTC	CASSESRTSGGEQFF
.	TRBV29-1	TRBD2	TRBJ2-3	TGCAGCGTCAGGACTAGCGCTACAGATACGCAGTATTTT	CSVRTSATDTQYF
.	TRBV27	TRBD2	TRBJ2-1	TGTGCCAGCAATTTAGTGGGGGGACTAGCTTTTGAGCAGTTCTTC	CASNLVGGLAFEQFF
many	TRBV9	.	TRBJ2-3	TGTGCCAGCAGCGTAAGTGAGCGGGCCACAGATACGCAGTATTTT	CASSVSERATDTQYF
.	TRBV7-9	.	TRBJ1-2	TGTGCCAGCACCGGCGGCAGCTCATATGGCTACACCTTC	CASTGGSSYGYTF
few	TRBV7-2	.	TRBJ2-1	TGTGCCAGCAGAGGGGCGGTTGAGCAGTTCTTC	CASRGAVEQFF
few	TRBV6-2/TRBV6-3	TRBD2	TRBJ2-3	TGTGCCAGCGTAGAGGCTAGCGGGGGAAACACAGATACGCAGTATTTT	CASVEASGGNTDTQYF
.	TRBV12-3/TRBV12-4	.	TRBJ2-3	TGTGCCAGCAGATCCTTTGGGGCGGGGTACACAGATACGCAGTATTTT	CASRSFGAGYTDTQYF
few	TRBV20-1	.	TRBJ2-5	TGCAGTGCAAGAGGGGGGGAAGAGACCCAGTACTTC	CSARGGEETQYF
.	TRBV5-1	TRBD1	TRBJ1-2	TGCGCCGGCGCATGGGGACAGAACTATGGCTACACCTTC	CAGAWGQNYGYTF
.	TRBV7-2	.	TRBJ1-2	TGTGCCAGCAGCAGAGGAAACAGATTTAACTATGGCTACACCTTC	CASSRGNRFNYGYTF
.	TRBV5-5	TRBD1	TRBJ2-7	TGTGCCAGCCGTGTGCAGGGGGAAACCTACGAGCAGTACTTC	CASRVQGETYEQYF
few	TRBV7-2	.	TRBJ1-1	TGTGCCAGCAGCTTAGCTTCAGGCGCGAACACTGAAGCTTTCTTT	CASSLASGANTEAFF
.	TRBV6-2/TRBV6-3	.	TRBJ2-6	TGTGCCAGCACCCTACCCTCTGGGGCCAACGTCCTGACTTTC	CASTLPSGANVLTF
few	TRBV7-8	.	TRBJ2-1	TGTGCCAGCAGCCACGATGGGTACAATGAGCAGTTCTTC	CASSHDGYNEQFF
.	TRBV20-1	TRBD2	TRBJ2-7	TGCAGTGCTAGTCTAGCGGGAGCCGGAAAGGCCCAGTACTTC	CSASLAGAGKAQYF
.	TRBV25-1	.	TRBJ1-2	TGTGCCAGCAGTGAAGTTGAACAGTCTCGAGGCTACACCTTC	CASSEVEQSRGYTF
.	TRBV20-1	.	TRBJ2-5	TGCAGTGCTAGAGTCGTTTCGGACCCTTATGAGCAGTACTTC	CSARVVSDPYEQYF
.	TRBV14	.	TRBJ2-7	TGTGCCAGCAGCCTTCTCGGACAGTCCTCCGAGCAGTACTTC	CASSLLGQSSEQYF
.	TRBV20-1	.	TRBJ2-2	TGCAGTGCTTCAACAGGGAGGAACACCGGGGAGCTGTTTTTT	CSASTGRNTGELFF
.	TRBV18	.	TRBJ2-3	TGTGCCAGCTCTCCGCTAGCTTCCGGGTCCCGCGGAGATACGCAGTATTTT	CASSPLASGSRGDTQYF
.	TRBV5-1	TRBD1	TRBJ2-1	TGCGCCAGCTGGGACAGGGTAGACAATGAGCAGTTCTTC	CASWDRVDNEQFF
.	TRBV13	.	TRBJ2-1	TGTGCCAGCAGCTTAGGACTAGGCTTCAATGAGCAGTTCTTC	CASSLGLGFNEQFF
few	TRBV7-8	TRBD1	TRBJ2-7	TGTGCCAGCAGCTTAAGGGACAGGGACGAGCAGTACTTC	CASSLRDRDEQYF
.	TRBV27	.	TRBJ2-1	TGTGCCAGCAGTTTATCTGGGGTTTATGAGCAGTTCTTC	CASSLSGVYEQFF
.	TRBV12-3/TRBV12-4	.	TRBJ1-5	TGTGCCAGCACTAACCCGCAGGGGCCCAATCAGCCCCAGCATTTT	CASTNPQGPNQPQHF
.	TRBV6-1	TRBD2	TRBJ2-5	TGTGCCAGCACCGGTCGTAGCGGGGTTGGAGAGACCCAGTACTTC	CASTGRSGVGETQYF
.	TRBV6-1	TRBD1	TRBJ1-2	TGTGCCAGCAGTGCCAGCGAGACAGGGTCTAACTATGGCTACACCTTC	CASSASETGSNYGYTF
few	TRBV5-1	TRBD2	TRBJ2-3	TGCGCCAGCAGCTTGGATGGGAGAGCGGGGGCGAACACAGATACGCAGTATTTT	CASSLDGRAGANTDTQYF
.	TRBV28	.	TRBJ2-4	TGTGCCAGCAGTTTAGGCCCCCTTGCTGCCAAAAACATTCAGTACTTC	CASSLGPLAAKNIQYF
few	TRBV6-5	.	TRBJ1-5	TGTGCTACCACCGGGACACGGTCCCGGAATCAGCCCCAGCATTTT	CATTGTRSRNQPQHF
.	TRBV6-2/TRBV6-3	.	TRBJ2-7	TGTGCCAGCAGCAGAGATGGTTCGGGCAACTACGAGCAGTACTTC	CASSRDGSGNYEQYF
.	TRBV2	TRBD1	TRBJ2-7	TGTGCCAGCATCTATGGACAGGGGCCCTACGAGCAGTACTTC	CASIYGQGPYEQYF
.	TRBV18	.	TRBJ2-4	TGTGCCAGCTCCTGGCCCGGCAAAAACATTCAGTACTTC	CASSWPGKNIQYF
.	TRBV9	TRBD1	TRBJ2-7	TGTGCCAGCAGCGCCCGACAGGGCTCTAACAATGAGCAGTACTTC	CASSARQGSNNEQYF
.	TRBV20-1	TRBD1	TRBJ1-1	TGCAGTGTCCAGGGACAGGGCGAAGCTTTCTTT	CSVQGQGEAFF
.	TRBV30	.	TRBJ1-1	TGTGCCTGGAGTGTGTTGGACAGGAACACTGAAGCTTTCTTT	CAWSVLDRNTEAFF
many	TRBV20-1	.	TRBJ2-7	TGCAGTGCTAGAGTACCATTAGCCGGGAATTACGAGCAGTACTTC	CSARVPLAGNYEQYF
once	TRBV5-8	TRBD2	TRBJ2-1	TGTGCCAGCAGCTTGGCTAGCGGGCGAGAGACCCAGTTCTTC	CASSLASGRETQFF
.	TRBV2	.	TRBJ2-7	TGTGCCAGCCTGAGCAACAACGGAGGGCCCGAGCAGTACTTC	CASLSNNGGPEQYF
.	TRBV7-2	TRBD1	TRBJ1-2	TGTGCCAGCAGCCGCCATGGACAGGCGGGCGGCTACACCTTC	CASSRHGQAGGYTF
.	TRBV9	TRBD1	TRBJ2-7	TGTGCCAGCAGCGCATGGCCTGGGACAGGGATCACCTACGAGCAGTACTTC	CASSAWPGTGITYEQYF
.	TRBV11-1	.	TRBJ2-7	TGTGCCAGCAGCTCCCCATACGGCTTAACGGGGGACACTAGCTCCTACAATGAGCAGTACTTC	CASSSPYGLTGDTSSYNEQYF
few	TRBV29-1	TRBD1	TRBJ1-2	TGCAGCGTCGAGGAGAATGTCTGGACAGGGATGCATGGCTACACCTTC	CSVEENVWTGMHGYTF
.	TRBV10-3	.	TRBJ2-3	TGTGCCATCAGTGACTTAGGGGCAGATACGCAGTATTTT	CAISDLGADTQYF
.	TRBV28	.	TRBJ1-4	TGTGCCAGCGAAGGAGGGAGCAGGGTTAATGAAAAACTGTTTTTT	CASEGGSRVNEKLFF
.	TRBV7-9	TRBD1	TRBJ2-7	TGTGCCAGCAGCTTGCCTACCGGGACAGAGTACATTAAGCAGTACTTC	CASSLPTGTEYIKQYF
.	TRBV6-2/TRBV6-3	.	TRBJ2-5	TGTGCCAGCAGTTTTCGCGGAGGGAGTGAGCAGTACTTC	CASSFRGGSEQYF
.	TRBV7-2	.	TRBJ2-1	TGTGCCAGCAGCCCCTCTAGAAAGGAGGCCTCGGGTGAGCAGTTCTTC	CASSPSRKEASGEQFF
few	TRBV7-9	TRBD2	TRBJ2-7	TGTGCCAGCAGCTTACAGACTAGCGGGAGTAGCGAGCAGTACTTC	CASSLQTSGSSEQYF
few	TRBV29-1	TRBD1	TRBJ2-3	TGCAGCGTAGACAGGGGTAACACAGATACGCAGTATTTT	CSVDRGNTDTQYF
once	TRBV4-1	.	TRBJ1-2	TGCGCCAGCAGCGGTAGGGTCAAGAACTATGGCTGCACCTTC	CASSGRVKNYGCTF
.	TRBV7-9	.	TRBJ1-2	TGTGCCAGCAGACGAATCGACACCTCAGCTAACTATGGCTACACCTTC	CASRRIDTSANYGYTF
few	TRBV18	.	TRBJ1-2	TGTGCCAGCTCACGTGGCCCGGACCACTATGGCTACACCTTC	CASSRGPDHYGYTF
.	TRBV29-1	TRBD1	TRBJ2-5	TGCAGCGTCAAACAGGGGACGCGCCAAGAGACCCAGTACTTC	CSVKQGTRQETQYF
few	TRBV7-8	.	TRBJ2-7	TGTGCCAGCAGCCCCAGCCCCTCAAGCTCCTACGAGCAGTACTTC	CASSPSPSSSYEQYF